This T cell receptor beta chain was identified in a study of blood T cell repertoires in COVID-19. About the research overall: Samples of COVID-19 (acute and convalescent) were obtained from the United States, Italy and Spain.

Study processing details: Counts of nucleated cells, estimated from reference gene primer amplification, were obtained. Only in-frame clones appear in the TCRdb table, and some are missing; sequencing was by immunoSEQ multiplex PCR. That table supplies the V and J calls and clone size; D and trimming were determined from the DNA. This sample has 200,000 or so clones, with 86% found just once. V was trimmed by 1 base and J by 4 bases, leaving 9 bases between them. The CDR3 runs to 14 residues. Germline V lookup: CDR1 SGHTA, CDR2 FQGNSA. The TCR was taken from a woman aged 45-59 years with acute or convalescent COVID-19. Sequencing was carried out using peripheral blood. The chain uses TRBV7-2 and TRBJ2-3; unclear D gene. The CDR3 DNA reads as TGTGCCAGCAGCTTAGTGAGGCCCCCAGATACGCAGTATTTT. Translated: CASSLVRPPDTQYF.